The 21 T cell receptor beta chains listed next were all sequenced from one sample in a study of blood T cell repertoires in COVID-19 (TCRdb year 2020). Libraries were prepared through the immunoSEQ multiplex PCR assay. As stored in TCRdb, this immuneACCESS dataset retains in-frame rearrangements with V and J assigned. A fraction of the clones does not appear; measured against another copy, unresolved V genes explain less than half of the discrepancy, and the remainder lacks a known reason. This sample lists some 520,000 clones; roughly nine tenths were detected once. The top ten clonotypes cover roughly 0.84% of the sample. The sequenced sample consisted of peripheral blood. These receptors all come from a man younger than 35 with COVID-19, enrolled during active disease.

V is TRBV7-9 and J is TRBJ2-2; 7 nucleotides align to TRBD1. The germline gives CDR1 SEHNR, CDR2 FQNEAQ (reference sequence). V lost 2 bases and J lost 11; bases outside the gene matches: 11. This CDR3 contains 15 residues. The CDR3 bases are TGTGCCAGCAGCTTAACGAGACAGGGTGGGCCTGAGCTGTTTTTT. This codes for CASSLTRQGGPELFF.

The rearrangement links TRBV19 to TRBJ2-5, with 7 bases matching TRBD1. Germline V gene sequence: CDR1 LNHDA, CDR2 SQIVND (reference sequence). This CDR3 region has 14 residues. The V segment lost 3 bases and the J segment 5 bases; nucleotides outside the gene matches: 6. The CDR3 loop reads CASSMGTVRETQYF. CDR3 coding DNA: TGTGCCAGTAGTATGGGGACAGTACGGGAGACCCAGTACTTC.

The CDR3 reads CASSFAWTGTYEQYF. The CDR3 DNA reads TGTGCCAGTAGTTTCGCTTGGACAGGGACCTACGAGCAGTACTTC. This chain uses TRBV19 with TRBJ2-7; 8 bases agree with TRBD1. The germline gives CDR1 LNHDA, CDR2 SQIVND (reference sequence). The V and J ends lost 5 bases and 2 bases, in that order; junction bases with no gene match: 8. This CDR3 comprises 15 residues.

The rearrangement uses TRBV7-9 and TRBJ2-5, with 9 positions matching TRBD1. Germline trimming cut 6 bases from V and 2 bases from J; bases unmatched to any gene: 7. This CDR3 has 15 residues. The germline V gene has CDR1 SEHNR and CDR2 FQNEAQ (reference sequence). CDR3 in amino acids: CASRPYRGRQETQYF. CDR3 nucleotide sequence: TGTGCCAGCAGACCCTACAGGGGGCGGCAAGAGACCCAGTACTTC.

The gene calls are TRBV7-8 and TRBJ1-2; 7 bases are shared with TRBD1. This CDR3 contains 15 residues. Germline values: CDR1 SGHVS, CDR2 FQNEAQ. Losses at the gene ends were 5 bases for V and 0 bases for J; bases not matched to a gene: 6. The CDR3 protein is CASSPGQPPNYGYTF. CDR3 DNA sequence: TGTGCCAGCAGCCCGGGACAGCCGCCTAACTATGGCTACACCTTC.

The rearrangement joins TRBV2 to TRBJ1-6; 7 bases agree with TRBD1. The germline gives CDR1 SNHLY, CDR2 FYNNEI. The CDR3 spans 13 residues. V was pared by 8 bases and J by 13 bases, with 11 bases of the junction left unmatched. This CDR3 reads CASQGENLSPLHF. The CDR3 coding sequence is TGTGCCAGCCAGGGGGAAAACCTAAGCCCCCTCCACTTT.

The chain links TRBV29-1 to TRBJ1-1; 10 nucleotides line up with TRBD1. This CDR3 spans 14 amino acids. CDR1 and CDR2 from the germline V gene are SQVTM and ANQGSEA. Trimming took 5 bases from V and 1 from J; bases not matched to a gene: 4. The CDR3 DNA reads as TGCAGCGTTATGCGGACAGGGGGGAACACTGAAGCTTTCTTT. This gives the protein CSVMRTGGNTEAFF.

This CDR3 reads CASSSDLNTEAFF. The CDR3 region has the DNA TGTGCCAGCAGCTCGGACTTGAACACTGAAGCTTTCTTT. The chain uses TRBV14 and TRBJ1-1; no clear D gene. Germline values: CDR1 SGHDN, CDR2 FVKESK. V was shortened by 5 bases and J by 0 bases, with 7 bases between the two germline ends. This CDR3 has 13 amino acids. Together with reference TRBV14 and TRBJ1-1, the CDR3 gives the full variable domain: EAGVTQFPSHSVIEKGQTVTLRCDPISGHDNLYWYRRVMGKEIKFLLHFVKESKQDESGMPNNRFLAERTGGTYSTLKVQPAELEDSGVYFCASSSDLNTEAFFGQGTRLTVV.

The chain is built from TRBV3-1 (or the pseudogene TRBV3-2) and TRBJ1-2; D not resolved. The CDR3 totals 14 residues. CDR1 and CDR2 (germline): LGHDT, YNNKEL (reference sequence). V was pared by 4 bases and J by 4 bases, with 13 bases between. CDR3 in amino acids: CASSPSARFYGYTF. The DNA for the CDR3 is TGTGCCAGCAGCCCTTCAGCGCGGTTCTATGGCTACACCTTC.

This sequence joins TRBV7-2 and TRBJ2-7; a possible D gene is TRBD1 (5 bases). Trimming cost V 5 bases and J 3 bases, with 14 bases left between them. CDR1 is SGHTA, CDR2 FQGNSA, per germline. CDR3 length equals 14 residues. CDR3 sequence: CASSPHTDSYEQYF. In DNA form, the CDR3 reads TGTGCCAGCAGCCCCCACACAGACAGCTACGAGCAGTACTTC.

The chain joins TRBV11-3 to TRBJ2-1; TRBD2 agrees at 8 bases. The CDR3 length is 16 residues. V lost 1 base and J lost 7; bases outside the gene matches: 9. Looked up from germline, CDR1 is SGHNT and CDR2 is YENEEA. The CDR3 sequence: CASSLGLSGGENEQFF. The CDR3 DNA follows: TGTGCCAGCAGCTTAGGACTATCGGGGGGGGAAAATGAGCAGTTCTTC.

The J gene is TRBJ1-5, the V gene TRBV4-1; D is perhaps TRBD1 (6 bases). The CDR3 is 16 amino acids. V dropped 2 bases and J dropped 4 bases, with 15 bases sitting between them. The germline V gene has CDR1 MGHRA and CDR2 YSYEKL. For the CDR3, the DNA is TGCGCCAGCAGCCAAACATGGGGGGGGCCGAATCAGCCCCAGCATTTT. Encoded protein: CASSQTWGGPNQPQHF.

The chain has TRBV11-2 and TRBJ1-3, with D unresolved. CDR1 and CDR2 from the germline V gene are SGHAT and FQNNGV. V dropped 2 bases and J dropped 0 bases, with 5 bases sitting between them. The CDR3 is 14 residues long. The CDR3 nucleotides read TGTGCCAGCAGCTTATCCTACTCTGGAAACACCATATATTTT. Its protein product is CASSLSYSGNTIYF.

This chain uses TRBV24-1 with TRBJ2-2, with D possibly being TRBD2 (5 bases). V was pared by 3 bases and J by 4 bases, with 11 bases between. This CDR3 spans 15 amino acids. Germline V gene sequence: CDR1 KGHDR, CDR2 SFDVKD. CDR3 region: CATSDAQRSTGELFF. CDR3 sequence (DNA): TGTGCCACCAGTGATGCCCAGCGGAGCACCGGGGAGCTGTTTTTT.

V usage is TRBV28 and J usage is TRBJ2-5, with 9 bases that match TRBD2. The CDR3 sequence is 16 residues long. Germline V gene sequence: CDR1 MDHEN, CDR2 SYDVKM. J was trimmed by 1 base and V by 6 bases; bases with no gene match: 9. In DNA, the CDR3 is TGTGCCAGCAGCTTGACACTAGCGGGTCTCCAAGAGACCCAGTACTTC. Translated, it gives CASSLTLAGLQETQYF.

CDR3 residues: CASSATGTGGELFF. The CDR3 DNA reads as TGTGCCAGCAGCGCAACAGGGACGGGCGGGGAGCTGTTTTTT. The chain uses TRBV5-4 and TRBJ2-2; the D gene is possibly TRBD1 (6 bases). The V gene's germline CDR1 is SGHNT and CDR2 YYREEE (reference sequence). Deletions cut 4 bases from V and 7 bases from J, with 14 bases between. The CDR3 covers 14 residues.

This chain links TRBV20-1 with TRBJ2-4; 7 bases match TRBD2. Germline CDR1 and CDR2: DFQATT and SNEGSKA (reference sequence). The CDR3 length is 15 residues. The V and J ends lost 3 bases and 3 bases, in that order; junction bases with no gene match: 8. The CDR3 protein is CSASRGDFGKNIQYF. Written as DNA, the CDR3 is TGCAGTGCTAGTCGGGGGGACTTTGGCAAAAACATTCAGTACTTC.

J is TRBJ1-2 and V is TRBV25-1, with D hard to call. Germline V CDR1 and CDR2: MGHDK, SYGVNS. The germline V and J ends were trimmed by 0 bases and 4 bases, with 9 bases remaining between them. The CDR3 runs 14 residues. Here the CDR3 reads CASSEYSSSYGYTF. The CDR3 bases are TGTGCCAGCAGTGAATATAGCAGTTCCTATGGCTACACCTTC.

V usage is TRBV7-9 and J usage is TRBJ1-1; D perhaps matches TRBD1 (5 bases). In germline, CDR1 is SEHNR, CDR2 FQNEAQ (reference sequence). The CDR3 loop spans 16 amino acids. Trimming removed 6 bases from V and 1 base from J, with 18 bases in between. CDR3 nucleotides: TGTGCCAGCAGTCAAAGGGGAGGGAGAAAGAACACTGAAGCTTTCTTT. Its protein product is CASSQRGGRKNTEAFF.

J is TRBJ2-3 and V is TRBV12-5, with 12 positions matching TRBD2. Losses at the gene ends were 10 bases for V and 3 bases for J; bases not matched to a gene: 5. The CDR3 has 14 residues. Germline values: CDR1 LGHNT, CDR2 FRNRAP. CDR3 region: CATRLAGGTDTQYF. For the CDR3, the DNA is TGTGCTACTCGGCTAGCGGGGGGGACAGATACGCAGTATTTT.

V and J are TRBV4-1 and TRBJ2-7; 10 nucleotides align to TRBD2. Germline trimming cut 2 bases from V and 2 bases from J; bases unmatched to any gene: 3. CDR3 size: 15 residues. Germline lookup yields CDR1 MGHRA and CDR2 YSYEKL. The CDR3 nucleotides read TGCGCCAGCAGCCAAAGCCTAGCGGGGGCCTACGAGCAGTACTTC. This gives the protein CASSQSLAGAYEQYF.